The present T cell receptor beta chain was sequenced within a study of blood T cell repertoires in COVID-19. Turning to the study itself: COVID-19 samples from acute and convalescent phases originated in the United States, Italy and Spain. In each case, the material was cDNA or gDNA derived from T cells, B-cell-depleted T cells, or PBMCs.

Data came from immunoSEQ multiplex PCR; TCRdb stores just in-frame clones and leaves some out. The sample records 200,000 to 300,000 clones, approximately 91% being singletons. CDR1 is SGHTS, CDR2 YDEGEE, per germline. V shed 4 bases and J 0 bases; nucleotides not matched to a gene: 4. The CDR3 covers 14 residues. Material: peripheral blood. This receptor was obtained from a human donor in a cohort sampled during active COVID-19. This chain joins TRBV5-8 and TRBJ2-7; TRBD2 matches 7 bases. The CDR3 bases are TGTGCCAGCAGCCCCGGACTAGGCTCCTACGAGCAGTACTTC. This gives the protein CASSPGLGSYEQYF. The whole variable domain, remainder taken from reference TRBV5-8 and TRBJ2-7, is EAGVTQSPTHLIKTRGQQATLRCSPISGHTSVYWYQQALGLGLQFLLWYDEGEERNRGNFPPRFSGRQFPNYSSELNVNALELEDSALYLCASSPGLGSYEQYFGPGTRLTVT.